This T cell receptor beta chain was sequenced in a study of T cells in Graves' hyperthyroidism and ophthalmopathy. What was amplified from RNA transcripts were TCR beta CDR3 regions. The study used the HTBI primer set for a first-round RT-PCR of the TCR CDR3. TCRdb used MiXCR to reprocess the multiplex PCR reads, holding one entry per CDR3 protein. In the table there are about 210,000 distinct CDR3 sequences, under 20% of which are singletons. This clonotype was seen many times. Diagnoses were established using clinical symptoms, serum thyroxine and TRAb, thyroid ultrasound and orbital computed tomography. Looked up from germline, CDR1 is MDHEN and CDR2 is SYDVKM. V lost 6 bases and J lost 3; bases outside the gene matches: 10. This CDR3 is built from 15 residues.

The clonotype comes from a man aged 45-65 years with Graves' hyperthyroidism. V gene TRBV28 combines with J gene TRBJ2-7, with TRBD1 matching over 8 bases. The specimen sequenced was blood. CDR3 DNA: TGTGCCAGCAGGCGGAGGACAGGGATCTACTACGAGCAGTACTTC. It is translated as CASRRRTGIYYEQYF.